This TCR beta chain was recovered during a study of cytomegalovirus exposure and HLA in healthy donors. A multiplex PCR was run with 60 Vbeta primers and 13 Jbeta primers. The table came from immunoSEQ multiplex PCR; TCRdb's copy has only in-frame clones and leaves some out. Here the sample table reports 100,000 to 150,000 clones. The sample consisted of PBMCs. This TCR was sampled from a man aged 25-40 years in good health and CMV-seronegative.

The CDR3 region is CASSSGSAEAFF. DNA for the CDR3: TGTGCCAGCAGTTCAGGGTCCGCTGAAGCTTTCTTT. The J gene is TRBJ1-1, the V gene TRBV28, with a tentative D call TRBD1 (5 bases). Trimming shortened V by 4 bases and J by 6 bases, and 9 bases separated the two germline ends. Germline CDR1 MDHEN, CDR2 SYDVKM. The CDR3 spans 12 residues.